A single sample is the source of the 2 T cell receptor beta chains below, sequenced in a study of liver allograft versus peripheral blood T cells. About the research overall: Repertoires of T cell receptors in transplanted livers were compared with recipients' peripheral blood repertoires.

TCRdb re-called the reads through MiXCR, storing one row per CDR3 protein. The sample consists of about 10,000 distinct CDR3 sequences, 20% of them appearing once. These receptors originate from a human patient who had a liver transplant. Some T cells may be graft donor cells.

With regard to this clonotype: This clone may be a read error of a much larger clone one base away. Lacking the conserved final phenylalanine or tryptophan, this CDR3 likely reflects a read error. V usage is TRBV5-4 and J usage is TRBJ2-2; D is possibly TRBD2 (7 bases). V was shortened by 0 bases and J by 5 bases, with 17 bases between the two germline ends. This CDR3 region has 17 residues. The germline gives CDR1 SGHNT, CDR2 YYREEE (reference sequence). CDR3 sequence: CASSLEGGALGTGELFL. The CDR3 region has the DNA TGTGCCAGCAGCTTGGAAGGGGGGGCGCTGGGAACCGGGGAGCTGTTTCTT.

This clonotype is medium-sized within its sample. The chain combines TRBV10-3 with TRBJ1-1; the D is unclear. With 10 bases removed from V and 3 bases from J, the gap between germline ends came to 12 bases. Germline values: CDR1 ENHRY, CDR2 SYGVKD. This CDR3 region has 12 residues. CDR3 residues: CATRSSDTEAFF. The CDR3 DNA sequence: TGTGCCACCCGGTCCTCAGACACTGAAGCTTTCTTT.